This entry lists 10 T cell receptor beta chains sequenced from one sample in a study of shared clonotypes between healthy human individuals. Sequencing used immunoSEQ multiplex PCR; TCRdb keeps in-frame clones, though not all of them. The sample has about 2 million clones; roughly 95% are singletons. The sequencing input was naive CD4+ T cells sorted from blood. Subset meaning: CD45RA+ positively selected. The source of these receptors is a man aged 18 to 30 in good health.

The V gene is TRBV4-1, the J gene TRBJ1-5; tentative D call: TRBD1 (5 bases). The CDR3 runs to 18 residues. V was clipped by 0 bases and J by 0 bases, with 15 bases between them. CDR1 and CDR2 (germline): MGHRA, YSYEKL. The CDR3 sequence is CASSQDPGRRGSNQPQHF. The CDR3 bases are TGCGCCAGCAGCCAAGATCCAGGGCGTAGGGGTAGCAATCAGCCCCAGCATTTT.

The DNA for the CDR3 is TGTGCCAGCAGCCCCCCACAGGGAAATGAGCAGTTCTTC. Translated, it gives CASSPPQGNEQFF. This chain joins TRBV7-2 and TRBJ2-1; D is possibly TRBD1 (6 bases). The CDR3 covers 13 residues. V was pared by 5 bases and J by 7 bases, with 12 bases between. CDR1 is SGHTA and CDR2 is FQGNSA in the germline V gene.

The genes are TRBV5-1 and TRBJ2-7, with 9 bases fitting TRBD2. The CDR3 sequence is 15 residues long. Germline V gene data show CDR1 as SGHRS and CDR2 as YFSETQ. After removal of 0 bases from V and 7 bases from J, the junction contained 8 bases not matched to a gene. The CDR3 reads CASSLEVAGAGEQYF. The CDR3 nucleotides read TGCGCCAGCAGCTTGGAAGTAGCGGGGGCAGGGGAGCAGTACTTC. Looking up the rest from reference TRBV5-1 and TRBJ2-7 gives the full variable domain: KAGVTQTPRYLIKTRGQQVTLSCSPISGHRSVSWYQQTPGQGLQFLFEYFSETQRNKGNFPGRFSGRQFSNSRSEMNVSTLELGDSALYLCASSLEVAGAGEQYFGPGTRLTVT.

This rearrangement joins TRBV7-9 to TRBJ1-5; maybe TRBD1 (6 bases). The CDR3 sequence is 12 residues long. V was pared by 5 bases and J by 9 bases, with 11 bases between. Germline CDR1 and CDR2: SEHNR and FQNEAQ (reference sequence). In nucleotides, the CDR3 is TGTGCCAGCAGCCTCACGACAGGGCCCCAGCATTTT. Translation gives CASSLTTGPQHF.

The chain employs TRBV4-1 and TRBJ1-1; no definite D call. CDR3 length: 13 residues. V shed 0 bases and J shed 4 bases, with 6 bases lying between them. Germline CDR1 is MGHRA and CDR2 is YSYEKL. CDR3 sequence: CASSQERVTEAFF. The CDR3 DNA sequence: TGCGCCAGCAGCCAAGAAAGAGTCACTGAAGCTTTCTTT.

The J gene is TRBJ2-3, the V gene TRBV30, with 8 bases that match TRBD2. J was trimmed by 8 bases and V by 2 bases; bases with no gene match: 12. The CDR3 is 15 amino acids. Germline lookup yields CDR1 GTSNPN and CDR2 SVGIG (reference sequence). The CDR3 reads CAWSPHSGAGGTQYF. DNA of the CDR3: TGTGCCTGGAGTCCGCATAGCGGGGCCGGGGGTACGCAGTATTTT. Variable domain in full (rest from reference TRBV30 and TRBJ2-3): SQTIHQWPATLVQPVGSPLSLECTVEGTSNPNLYWYRQAAGRGLQLLFYSVGIGQISSEVPQNLSASRPQDRQFILSSKKLLLSDSGFYLCAWSPHSGAGGTQYFGPGTRLTVL.

The chain combines TRBV29-1 with TRBJ1-1; D gene unclear. Trimming pared 4 bases from V and 0 bases from J, leaving 15 bases between. The CDR3 runs to 15 residues. Germline-derived CDR1 and CDR2 are SQVTM and ANQGSEA. The CDR3 sequence: CSVADLQRLNTEAFF. CDR3 nucleotides: TGCAGCGTTGCAGATTTACAGAGGTTGAACACTGAAGCTTTCTTT.

Regarding this clone: The same CDR3 arises from other DNA sequences in this sample as well. The CDR3 is CASRQGAGRTEAFF. CDR3 in DNA: TGTGCCAGCAGACAGGGTGCGGGTCGCACTGAAGCTTTCTTT. The chain links TRBV6-5 to TRBJ1-1; D is possibly TRBD1 (6 bases). Germline lookup yields CDR1 MNHEY and CDR2 SVGAGI. Trimming pared 6 bases from V and 4 bases from J, leaving 15 bases between. This CDR3 region has 14 residues.

The chain combines TRBV5-6 with TRBJ2-3, with D unclear. Germline V gives CDR1 SGHDT, CDR2 YYEEEE. Trimming left V 4 bases short and J 3 bases short, with 15 bases between. CDR3 length: 15 amino acids. This CDR3 is CASSTYGLGTDTQYF. The CDR3 DNA sequence: TGTGCCAGCAGCACCTATGGTCTAGGGACAGATACGCAGTATTTT.

The V gene is TRBV2, the J gene TRBJ1-5, with D unresolved. Germline values: CDR1 SNHLY, CDR2 FYNNEI. This CDR3 is built from 14 residues. Trimming removed 6 bases at V and 1 base at J, with 10 bases between. The CDR3, as DNA: TGTGCCAGCAGAGAGGGAGGGAGCAATCAGCCCCAGCATTTT. It encodes CASREGGSNQPQHF.